Each of the 5 T cell receptor beta chains below was sequenced from the same sample in a study of human thymus T cells. The table came from immunoSEQ multiplex PCR; TCRdb's copy has only in-frame clones and leaves some out. The sample consists of roughly 130,000 clones, more than 90% of them appearing once. Resected material from corrective heart surgery provided the thymus tissue analysed. Material for sequencing was thymus tissue. Receptors originate from a boy younger than two with a congenital heart defect but otherwise immunologically healthy.

The rearrangement links TRBV21-1 to TRBJ1-5. TRBV21-1 corresponds to a pseudogene. The CDR3 is 16 residues long. The CDR3 spells CASSKARPPFNQPQHF. The CDR3 DNA reads TGTGCCAGCAGCAAAGCTCGTCCCCCGTTCAATCAGCCCCAGCATTTT.

The chain combines TRBV2 with TRBJ2-2, with TRBD2 matching 11 bases. J gave up 7 bases and V 5 bases, and 6 bases lay outside the gene matches. CDR3 length equals 15 residues. Germline loops: CDR1 SNHLY, CDR2 FYNNEI. CDR3 protein: CASSNSGGADGELFF. CDR3 DNA: TGTGCCAGCAGTAATAGCGGGGGGGCCGACGGGGAGCTGTTTTTT.

This CDR3 is CASSQASGGAREQYF. The DNA of the CDR3 is TGTGCCAGCAGCCAAGCTAGCGGGGGTGCGCGGGAGCAGTACTTC. This chain joins TRBV4-2 and TRBJ2-7; 10 bases are a match to TRBD2. With 1 base clipped from V and 7 bases from J, the junction kept 7 bases outside the gene matches. Germline V lookup: CDR1 LGHNA, CDR2 YNFKEQ. This CDR3 comprises 15 residues.

V gene TRBV6-5 combines with J gene TRBJ2-3; 9 bases agree with TRBD1. Germline loops: CDR1 MNHEY, CDR2 SVGAGI. The trim removed 3 bases at V and 7 bases at J, leaving 8 bases unmatched. The CDR3 runs 15 residues. The CDR3 loop reads CASSYRQGEKYTQYF. DNA for the CDR3: TGTGCCAGCAGTTATAGACAGGGGGAAAAGTATACGCAGTATTTT.

The chain employs TRBV4-3 and TRBJ2-2; D call uncertain. With 0 bases removed from V and 1 base from J, the gap between germline ends came to 6 bases. Germline CDR1 LGHNA, CDR2 YSLEER. The CDR3 is made up of 15 amino acids. CDR3 sequence: CASSQDNRNTGELFF. CDR3 bases: TGCGCCAGCAGCCAAGATAACAGGAACACCGGGGAGCTGTTTTTT.